One sample yielded the 2 T cell receptor beta chains listed below, sequenced in a study of identical twins. One entry per CDR3 protein results from TCRdb running MiXCR on the 5' RACE reads. This sample has some 300,000 distinct CDR3 sequences, with 12% found just once. These data also formed part of another study, on yellow fever vaccine responses in identical twins.

The sequenced sample consisted of CD8+ T cells sorted from blood. These receptors all stem from a woman aged 18-35 years in good health.

This clonotype was seen a handful of times. This rearrangement joins TRBV12-3 or TRBV12-4 to TRBJ1-2; D gene ambiguous. CDR3 size: 11 residues. V gave up 5 bases and J gave up 4 bases, with 5 bases separating them. In nucleotides, the CDR3 is TGTGCCAGCAGTCGCACCTATGGCTACACCTTC. It specifies CASSRTYGYTF.

Only a few counts were recorded for this clonotype. This sequence joins TRBV28 and TRBJ2-1; 7 nucleotides line up with TRBD2. CDR3 length: 14 amino acids. V gave up 8 bases and J gave up 4 bases; unmatched junction bases: 8. Germline CDR1 MDHEN, CDR2 SYDVKM. CDR3 sequence: CASLGGGTYNEQFF. In DNA, the CDR3 is TGTGCCAGCTTGGGGGGGGGTACTTACAATGAGCAGTTCTTC.